The 5 T cell receptor beta chains below come from one sample, sequenced in a study of T cell responses to AZD1222 COVID-19 vaccine. Some clones are missing from TCRdb's copy, which holds only in-frame ones; the method was immunoSEQ multiplex PCR. The table lists about 56,000 clones, approximately 83% of them singletons. Here the sequenced sample was peripheral blood, taken on day 0 of AZD1222 vaccination. All receptors come from an adult in good health.

V gene TRBV18 combines with J gene TRBJ1-1; 7 bases match TRBD1. V shed 6 bases, J shed 8 bases, and the junction held 9 bases outside the gene matches. CDR3 length: 13 amino acids. Germline loops: CDR1 KGHSH, CDR2 LQKENI. CDR3 sequence (DNA): TGTGCCAGCTCTCTCAGACAGGGCTTGGAAGCTTTCTTT. Amino acid sequence: CASSLRQGLEAFF.

The chain recombines TRBV5-6 with TRBJ1-2, with D possibly being TRBD1 (5 bases). CDR1 is SGHDT, CDR2 YYEEEE, per germline. The V end was cut by 4 bases, the J end by 5 bases, with 9 bases between. The CDR3 length is 12 residues. CDR3 coding DNA: TGTGCCAGCAGCGGGACGTCATATGGCTACACCTTC. Translated: CASSGTSYGYTF. The full variable domain, with the rest looked up from reference TRBV5-6 and TRBJ1-2, is DAGVTQSPTHLIKTRGQQVTLRCSPKSGHDTVSWYQQALGQGPQFIFQYYEEEERQRGNFPDRFSGHQFPNYSSELNVNALLLGDSALYLCASSGTSYGYTFGSGTRLTVV.

This clone was observed once. V gene TRBV19 combines with J gene TRBJ2-7, with TRBD2 as a possible D gene (7 bases). The germline V and J ends were trimmed by 5 bases and 4 bases, with 21 bases remaining between them. The CDR3 extends over 16 amino acids. Germline CDR1 LNHDA, CDR2 SQIVND (reference sequence). CDR3 residues: CASSSRGGPLGYEQYF. CDR3 DNA: TGTGCCAGTAGTTCCCGCGGGGGCCCGTTAGGGTACGAGCAGTACTTC. Full variable domain (outside the CDR3, taken from reference TRBV19 and TRBJ2-7): DGGITQSPKYLFRKEGQNVTLSCEQNLNHDAMYWYRQDPGQGLRLIYYSQIVNDFQKGDIAEGYSVSREKKESFPLTVTSAQKNPTAFYLCASSSRGGPLGYEQYFGPGTRLTVT.

The DNA of the CDR3 is TGTGCCAGCAGAGGGACCCTTCAAGCGGGCTACACCTTC. Its protein is CASRGTLQAGYTF. The chain recombines TRBV2 with TRBJ1-2; the D gene is possibly TRBD1 (5 bases). Trimming pared 6 bases from V and 8 bases from J, leaving 16 bases between. The CDR3 is 13 residues long. From germline, CDR1 is SNHLY and CDR2 FYNNEI.

A word on this clone: Other DNA variants within this sample encode the same CDR3. This sequence joins TRBV25-1 and TRBJ1-6; 7 bases are a match to TRBD1. The CDR3 runs 14 residues. The germline gives CDR1 MGHDK, CDR2 SYGVNS. V lost 5 bases and J lost 7; bases outside the gene matches: 5. The CDR3 protein is CASSPGTANSPLHF. CDR3 DNA sequence: TGTGCCAGCAGTCCCGGGACAGCAAATTCACCCCTCCACTTT.